This passage covers 11 T cell receptor beta chains from one sample sequenced in a study of cytomegalovirus exposure and HLA in healthy donors. Primers for the PCR totalled 60 Vbeta and 13 Jbeta. Produced via immunoSEQ multiplex PCR; TCRdb's table is partial and in-frame only. The sample yields 210,000 or so clones, roughly 81% seen once. Sequenced: PBMCs. The receptors originated from a girl aged 2 to 10 in good health and CMV-seronegative.

The chain recombines TRBV5-1 with TRBJ2-1, with TRBD2 matching 9 bases. CDR3 length: 18 amino acids. Germline CDR1 reads SGHRS; CDR2 reads YFSETQ. V lost 2 bases to trimming and J lost 9 bases; unmatched junction nucleotides: 18. The CDR3 nucleotides are TGCGCCAGCAGCTTCACTCTAGGCGCGGGAGGGCCAATGGGTGAGCAGTTCTTC. Its translation is CASSFTLGAGGPMGEQFF.

V is TRBV5-6 and J is TRBJ1-6; perhaps TRBD1 as D (5 bases). Trimming pared 3 bases from V and 7 bases from J, leaving 14 bases between. The CDR3 runs 15 residues. CDR1 and CDR2 (germline): SGHDT, YYEEEE. CDR3 bases: TGTGCCAGCAGCTCCCCCAACAGGAGAAATTCACCCCTCCACTTT. Protein: CASSSPNRRNSPLHF. Looking up the rest from reference TRBV5-6 and TRBJ1-6 gives the full variable domain: DAGVTQSPTHLIKTRGQQVTLRCSPKSGHDTVSWYQQALGQGPQFIFQYYEEEERQRGNFPDRFSGHQFPNYSSELNVNALLLGDSALYLCASSSPNRRNSPLHFGNGTRLTVT.

V gene TRBV19 combines with J gene TRBJ1-2; D perhaps matches TRBD1 (5 bases). CDR3 length equals 16 residues. From germline, CDR1 is LNHDA and CDR2 SQIVND (reference sequence). V was pared by 7 bases and J by 1 base, with 19 bases between. CDR3 in DNA: TGTGCCAGTACCCTAAAGGCGGGGGTGGTTAACTATGGCTACACCTTC. Translated: CASTLKAGVVNYGYTF.

The chain uses TRBV4-2 and TRBJ2-5, with D possibly matching TRBD2 (6 bases). CDR3 length: 13 residues. V shed 4 bases and J shed 5 bases, with 11 bases lying between them. The germline gives CDR1 LGHNA, CDR2 YNFKEQ. The CDR3 coding sequence is TGTGCCAGCAGCCCATCCCGGGGGGAGACCCAGTACTTC. Translating gives CASSPSRGETQYF.

The V and J genes are TRBV10-3 and TRBJ2-7, with D maybe TRBD1 (5 bases). The ends were cut back, 3 bases at V and 1 base at J, with 10 bases in the middle. Per the germline V gene, CDR1 is ENHRY and CDR2 is SYGVKD. CDR3 length: 14 amino acids. The CDR3 nucleotides are TGTGCCATCAGTGACAGGGTTGGTTCCTACGAGCAGTACTTC. Its protein is CAISDRVGSYEQYF.

This clone was counted once. J is TRBJ1-6 and V is TRBV2; tentatively, D is TRBD1 (6 bases). Germline CDR1 SNHLY, CDR2 FYNNEI. The CDR3 extends over 16 amino acids. V was trimmed by 3 bases and J by 3 bases, leaving 12 bases between them. Here the CDR3 reads CASSDGQSLYNSPLHF. CDR3 nucleotides: TGTGCCAGCAGTGACGGACAGTCCCTCTATAATTCACCCCTCCACTTT.

The rearrangement joins TRBV18 to TRBJ2-5; 8 bases are a match to TRBD1. The DNA end favors TRBJ2-7, so the J call may be wrong. The CDR3 is 15 residues long. Germline V gene sequence: CDR1 KGHSH, CDR2 LQKENI. CDR3 amino acids: CASSLETGGTYEQYF. DNA for the CDR3: TGTGCCAGCTCACTAGAAACAGGGGGGACCTACGAGCAGTACTTC.

The chain combines TRBV7-9 with TRBJ2-5; D is uncertain. The CDR3 has 10 amino acids. Per the germline V gene, CDR1 is SEHNR and CDR2 is FQNEAQ (reference sequence). Trimming removed 8 bases from V and 3 bases from J, with 4 bases in between. CDR3 loop: CASVEETQYF. CDR3 nucleotide sequence: TGTGCCAGCGTAGAAGAGACCCAGTACTTC.

The chain joins TRBV13 to TRBJ2-2; 11 nucleotides line up with TRBD2. CDR1 and CDR2 from the germline V gene are PRHDT and FYEKMQ (reference sequence). V was clipped by 5 bases and J by 0 bases; unmatched bases: 5. The CDR3 spans 17 residues. The CDR3 here is CASSLGTSGTNTGELFF. For the CDR3, the DNA is TGTGCCAGCAGCCTTGGGACTAGCGGAACGAACACCGGGGAGCTGTTTTTT. Supplemented by reference TRBV13 and TRBJ2-2, the full variable domain reads AAGVIQSPRHLIKEKRETATLKCYPIPRHDTVYWYQQGPGQDPQFLISFYEKMQSDKGSIPDRFSAQQFSDYHSELNMSSLELGDSALYFCASSLGTSGTNTGELFFGEGSRLTVL.

The CDR3 is CAWSVQLGGDSPLHF. Written as DNA, the CDR3 is TGTGCCTGGAGTGTACAATTGGGAGGGGACTCACCCCTCCACTTT. This rearrangement joins TRBV30 to TRBJ1-6, with D possibly TRBD1 on 5 matching bases. The germline V and J ends were trimmed by 0 bases and 10 bases, with 16 bases remaining between them. The CDR3 has 15 residues. Germline V gene data show CDR1 as GTSNPN and CDR2 as SVGIG (reference sequence).

The gene calls are TRBV11-3 and TRBJ2-5, with 13 positions matching TRBD2. Trimming at V came to 1 base and at J to 4 bases, leaving 0 bases not matched to a gene. This CDR3 has 15 amino acids. Germline CDR1 is SGHNT and CDR2 is YENEEA. The CDR3 sequence: CASSLGLAGGETQYF. Here the CDR3 DNA reads TGTGCCAGCAGCTTAGGACTAGCGGGAGGAGAGACCCAGTACTTC.